A single T cell receptor (beta chain) is shown here with its context. This CDR3 contains 12 residues. The V end was cut by 3 bases, the J end by 4 bases, with 4 bases between. This specimen comes from a study of blood T cell repertoires in COVID-19. Researchers sorted participants into cohorts using their self-reported clinical history. Original methodology: It was from reference gene primer amplification that nucleated cell counts were estimated. The method was immunoSEQ multiplex PCR; TCRdb's version includes in-frame clones alone and lacks a portion of them. V and J calls and clone size are as listed in that table; D and trimming were resolved from the DNA. This sample yields a few hundred thousand clones, of which over 80% are seen a single time; 0.95% to 1.5% belongs to the top ten.

The receptor's source is a human donor in a cohort exposed to, infected with or recovered from COVID-19 (not recorded which). The donor label of this sample is uncertain. Sequences were obtained from PBMCs or T cells enriched from blood (not recorded which). V is TRBV12-3 or TRBV12-4 and J is TRBJ1-3; D remains unclear. The CDR3 sequence is CASSFEGNTIYF. CDR3 bases: TGTGCCAGCAGTTTTGAGGGAAACACCATATATTTT.